The table lists the clone carrying this T cell receptor beta chain with a few counts. CDR1 KGHDR and CDR2 SFDVKD come from the germline V gene. The CDR3 has 16 residues. Trimming pared 4 bases from V and 1 base from J, leaving 15 bases between. The CDR3 regions of TCR beta were amplified from RNA transcripts. Primed by the HTBI set, a first-round RT-PCR was run on the TCR CDR3. One entry per CDR3 protein, called by TCRdb with MiXCR from the multiplex PCR reads. The table lists 640,000 or so distinct CDR3 sequences, over 12% of them singletons. This entry is derived from a study of T cells in Graves' hyperthyroidism and ophthalmopathy. Uncontrolled infection, other autoimmune disease, pregnancy and lactation each barred patients from inclusion. The PBMCs had their origin in 10 ml of fresh peripheral blood.

Specimen: blood. V is TRBV24-1 and J is TRBJ2-5; TRBD2 is a possible D gene (6 bases). The source of this sequence is a woman aged 18 to 35 with Graves' ophthalmopathy. This CDR3 reads CATSDRAGWLQETQYF. The DNA of the CDR3 is TGTGCCACCAGTGACCGGGCGGGGTGGCTCCAAGAGACCCAGTACTTC.